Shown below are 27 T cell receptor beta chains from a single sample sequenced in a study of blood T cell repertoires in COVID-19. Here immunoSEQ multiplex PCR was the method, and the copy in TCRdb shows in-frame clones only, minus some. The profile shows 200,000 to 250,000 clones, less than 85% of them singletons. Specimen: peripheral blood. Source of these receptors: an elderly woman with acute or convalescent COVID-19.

DNA of the CDR3: TGTGCCAGCAGCACACAGGGCTACAATGAGCAGTTCTTC. Translating it yields CASSTQGYNEQFF. The chain couples TRBV7-3 to TRBJ2-1; D possibly corresponds to TRBD1 (6 bases). Trimming stripped 5 bases from V and 3 bases from J, with 8 bases between. The CDR3 has 13 amino acids. CDR1 is SGHTA and CDR2 is FQGTGA in the germline V gene.

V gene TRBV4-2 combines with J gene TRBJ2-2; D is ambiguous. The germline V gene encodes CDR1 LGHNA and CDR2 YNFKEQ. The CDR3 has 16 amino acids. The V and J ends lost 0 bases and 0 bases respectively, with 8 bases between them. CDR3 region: CASSQELSANTGELFF. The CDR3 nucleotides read TGTGCCAGCAGCCAAGAGCTAAGCGCGAACACCGGGGAGCTGTTTTTT.

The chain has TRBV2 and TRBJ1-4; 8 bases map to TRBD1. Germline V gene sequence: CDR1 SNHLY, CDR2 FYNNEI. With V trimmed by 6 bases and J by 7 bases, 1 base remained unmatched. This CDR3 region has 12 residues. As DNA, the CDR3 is TGTGCCAGCAGAACAGGGGGTGAAAAACTGTTTTTT. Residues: CASRTGGEKLFF. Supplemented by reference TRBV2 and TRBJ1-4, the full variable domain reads EPEVTQTPSHQVTQMGQEVILRCVPISNHLYFYWYRQILGQKVEFLVSFYNNEISEKSEIFDDQFSVERPDGSNFTLKIRSTKLEDSAMYFCASRTGGEKLFFGSGTQLSVL.

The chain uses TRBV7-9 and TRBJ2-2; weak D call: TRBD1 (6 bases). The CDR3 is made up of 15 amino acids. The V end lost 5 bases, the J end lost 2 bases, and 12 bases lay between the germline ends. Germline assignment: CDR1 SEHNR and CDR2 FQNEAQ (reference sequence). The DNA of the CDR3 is TGTGCCAGCAGCCCAACAGGGAGAAACACCGGGGAGCTGTTTTTT. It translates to CASSPTGRNTGELFF.

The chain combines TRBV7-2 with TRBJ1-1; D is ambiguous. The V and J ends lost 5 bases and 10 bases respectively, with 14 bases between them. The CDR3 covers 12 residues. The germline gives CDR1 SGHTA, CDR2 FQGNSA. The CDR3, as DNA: TGTGCCAGCAGCCGCGACACGCGTGGAGCTTTCTTT. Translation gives CASSRDTRGAFF.

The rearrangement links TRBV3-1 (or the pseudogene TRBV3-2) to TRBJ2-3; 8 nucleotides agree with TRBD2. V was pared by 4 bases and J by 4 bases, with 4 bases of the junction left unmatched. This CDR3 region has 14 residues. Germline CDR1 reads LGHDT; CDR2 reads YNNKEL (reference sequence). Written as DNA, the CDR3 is TGTGCCAGCAGCCTTCGGGAGGGCTCAGATACGCAGTATTTT. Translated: CASSLREGSDTQYF.

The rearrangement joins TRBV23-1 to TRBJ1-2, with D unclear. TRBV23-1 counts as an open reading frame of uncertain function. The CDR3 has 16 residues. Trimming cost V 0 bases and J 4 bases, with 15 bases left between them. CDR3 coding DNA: TGCGCCAGCAGTCAATCTCAAATAGTCGTCCTCTATGGCTACACCTTC. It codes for CASSQSQIVVLYGYTF.

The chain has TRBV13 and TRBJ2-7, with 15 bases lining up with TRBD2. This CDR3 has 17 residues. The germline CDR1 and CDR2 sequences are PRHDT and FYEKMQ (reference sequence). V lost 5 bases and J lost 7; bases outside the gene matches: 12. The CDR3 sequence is CASSPTGLAGGRNEQYF. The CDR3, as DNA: TGTGCCAGCAGCCCCACGGGACTAGCGGGGGGAAGGAATGAGCAGTACTTC.

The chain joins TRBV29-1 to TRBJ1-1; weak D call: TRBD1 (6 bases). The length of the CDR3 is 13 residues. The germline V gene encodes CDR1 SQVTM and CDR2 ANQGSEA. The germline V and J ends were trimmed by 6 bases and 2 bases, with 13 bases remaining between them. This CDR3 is CSVRQVLNTEAFF. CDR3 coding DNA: TGCAGCGTGAGACAGGTTCTAAACACTGAAGCTTTCTTT.

CDR3 nucleotide sequence: TGTGCCAGCAGTTTGAGCGGGGGGGCTCGGGTAGGTACGCAGTATTTT. Residues: CASSLSGGARVGTQYF. The rearrangement links TRBV27 to TRBJ2-3; 10 bases agree with TRBD2. The CDR3 length is 16 residues. V lost 3 bases to trimming and J lost 8 bases; unmatched junction nucleotides: 11. Germline lookup yields CDR1 MNHEY and CDR2 SMNVEV (reference sequence).

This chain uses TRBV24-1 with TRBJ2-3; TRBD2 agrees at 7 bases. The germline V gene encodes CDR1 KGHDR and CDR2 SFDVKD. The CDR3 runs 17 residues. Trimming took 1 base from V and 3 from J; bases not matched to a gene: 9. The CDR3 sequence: CATSDFGTGGRTDTQYF. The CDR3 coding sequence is TGTGCCACCAGTGATTTTGGGACCGGGGGGAGGACAGATACGCAGTATTTT.

The CDR3 sequence: CASSLLSGGLSYEQYF. CDR3 bases: TGTGCCAGCAGCTTATTAAGCGGGGGCCTCTCCTACGAGCAGTACTTC. The rearrangement uses TRBV5-4 and TRBJ2-7; 8 bases map to TRBD2. Unmatched junction bases numbered 7, after V lost 2 bases and J lost 0 bases. CDR1 and CDR2 from the germline V gene are SGHNT and YYREEE (reference sequence). CDR3 length: 16 residues.

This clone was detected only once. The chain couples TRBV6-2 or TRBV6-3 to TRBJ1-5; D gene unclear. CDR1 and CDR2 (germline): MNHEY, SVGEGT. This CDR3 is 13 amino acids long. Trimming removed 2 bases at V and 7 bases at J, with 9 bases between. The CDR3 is CASSYQLSQPQHF. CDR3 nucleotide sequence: TGTGCCAGCAGTTACCAACTATCCCAGCCCCAGCATTTT.

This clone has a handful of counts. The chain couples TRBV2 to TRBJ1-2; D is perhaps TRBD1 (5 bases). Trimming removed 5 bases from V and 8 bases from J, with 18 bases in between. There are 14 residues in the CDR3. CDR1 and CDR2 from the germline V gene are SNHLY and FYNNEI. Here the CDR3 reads CASSPSPGGRGYTF. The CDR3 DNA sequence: TGTGCCAGCAGTCCATCCCCCGGGGGTCGAGGCTACACCTTC.

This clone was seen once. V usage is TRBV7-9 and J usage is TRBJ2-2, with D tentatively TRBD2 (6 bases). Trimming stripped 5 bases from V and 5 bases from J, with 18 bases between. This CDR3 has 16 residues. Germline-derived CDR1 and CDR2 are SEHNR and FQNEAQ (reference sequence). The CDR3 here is CASSPPQGGYTGELFF. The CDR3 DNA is TGTGCCAGCAGCCCCCCCCAGGGAGGATATACCGGGGAGCTGTTTTTT.

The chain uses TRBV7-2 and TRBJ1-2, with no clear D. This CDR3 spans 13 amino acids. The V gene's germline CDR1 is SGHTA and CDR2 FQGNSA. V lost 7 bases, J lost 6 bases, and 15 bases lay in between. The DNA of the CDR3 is TGTGCCAGCACGGATAACGGGTCTGATGGCTACACCTTC. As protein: CASTDNGSDGYTF.

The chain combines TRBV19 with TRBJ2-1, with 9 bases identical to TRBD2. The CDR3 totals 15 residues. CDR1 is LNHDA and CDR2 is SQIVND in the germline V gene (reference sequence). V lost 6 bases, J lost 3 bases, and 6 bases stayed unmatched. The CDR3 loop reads CASRGPAGGYNEQFF. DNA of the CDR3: TGTGCCAGTAGGGGCCCAGCGGGGGGCTACAATGAGCAGTTCTTC.

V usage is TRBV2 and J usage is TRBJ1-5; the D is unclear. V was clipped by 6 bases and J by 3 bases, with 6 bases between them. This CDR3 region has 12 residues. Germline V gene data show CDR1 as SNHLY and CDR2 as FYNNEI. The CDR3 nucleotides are TGTGCCAGCAGGGCGGCCAATCAGCCCCAGCATTTT. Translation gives CASRAANQPQHF.

The CDR3 DNA is TGTGCCAGCAGCCAAGATCGGTCCAACTCTGGAAACACCATATATTTT. Translated, it gives CASSQDRSNSGNTIYF. The rearrangement links TRBV4-2 to TRBJ1-3, with D uncertain. The CDR3 spans 16 residues. Trimming removed 0 bases at V and 0 bases at J, with 9 bases between. Germline CDR1 LGHNA, CDR2 YNFKEQ.

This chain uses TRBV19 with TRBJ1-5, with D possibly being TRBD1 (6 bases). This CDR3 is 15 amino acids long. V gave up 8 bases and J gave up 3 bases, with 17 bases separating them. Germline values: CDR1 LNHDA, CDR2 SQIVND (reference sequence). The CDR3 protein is CASGQQGFSNQPQHF. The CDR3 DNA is TGTGCCAGTGGGCAACAGGGCTTTTCCAATCAGCCCCAGCATTTT. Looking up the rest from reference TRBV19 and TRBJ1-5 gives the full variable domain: DGGITQSPKYLFRKEGQNVTLSCEQNLNHDAMYWYRQDPGQGLRLIYYSQIVNDFQKGDIAEGYSVSREKKESFPLTVTSAQKNPTAFYLCASGQQGFSNQPQHFGDGTRLSIL.

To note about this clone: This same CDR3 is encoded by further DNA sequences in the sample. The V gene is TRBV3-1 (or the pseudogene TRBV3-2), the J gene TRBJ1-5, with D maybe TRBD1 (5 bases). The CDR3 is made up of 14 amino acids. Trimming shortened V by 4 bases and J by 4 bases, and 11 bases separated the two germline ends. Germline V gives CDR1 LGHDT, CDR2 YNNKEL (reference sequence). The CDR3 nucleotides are TGTGCCAGCAGCCCCACCGGGGGGAATCAGCCCCAGCATTTT. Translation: CASSPTGGNQPQHF.

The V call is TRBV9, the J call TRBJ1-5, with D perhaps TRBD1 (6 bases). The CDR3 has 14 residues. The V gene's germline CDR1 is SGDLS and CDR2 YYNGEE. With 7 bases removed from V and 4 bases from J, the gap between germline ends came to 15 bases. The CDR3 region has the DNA TGTGCCAGCGGGGCAGGGGCCCGAAATCAGCCCCAGCATTTT. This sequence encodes CASGAGARNQPQHF.

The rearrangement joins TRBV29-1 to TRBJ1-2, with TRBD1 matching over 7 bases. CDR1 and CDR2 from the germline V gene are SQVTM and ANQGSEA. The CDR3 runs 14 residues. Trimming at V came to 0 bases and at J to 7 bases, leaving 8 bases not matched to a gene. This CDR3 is CSVEDRGPSLGYTF. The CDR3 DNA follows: TGCAGCGTTGAAGATAGGGGGCCCTCTCTTGGCTACACCTTC.

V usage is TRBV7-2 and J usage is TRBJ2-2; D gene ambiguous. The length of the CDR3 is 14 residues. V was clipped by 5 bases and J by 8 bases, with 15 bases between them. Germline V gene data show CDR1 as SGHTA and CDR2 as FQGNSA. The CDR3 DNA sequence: TGTGCCAGCAGCCCCTCTTCAGGTTTAGGGGAGCTGTTTTTT. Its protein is CASSPSSGLGELFF.

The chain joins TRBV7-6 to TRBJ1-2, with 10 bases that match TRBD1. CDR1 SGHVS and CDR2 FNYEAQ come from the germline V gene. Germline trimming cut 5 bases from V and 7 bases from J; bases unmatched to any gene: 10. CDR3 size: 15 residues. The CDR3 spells CASSPAGQGFFGYTF. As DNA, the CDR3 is TGTGCCAGCAGCCCAGCGGGACAGGGGTTTTTTGGCTACACCTTC.

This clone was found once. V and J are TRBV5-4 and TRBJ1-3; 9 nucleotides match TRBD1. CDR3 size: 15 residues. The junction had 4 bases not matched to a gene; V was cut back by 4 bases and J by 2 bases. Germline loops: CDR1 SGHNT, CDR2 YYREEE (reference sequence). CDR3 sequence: CASSVQGAAGNTIYF. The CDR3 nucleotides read TGTGCCAGCAGCGTACAGGGGGCAGCTGGAAACACCATATATTTT.

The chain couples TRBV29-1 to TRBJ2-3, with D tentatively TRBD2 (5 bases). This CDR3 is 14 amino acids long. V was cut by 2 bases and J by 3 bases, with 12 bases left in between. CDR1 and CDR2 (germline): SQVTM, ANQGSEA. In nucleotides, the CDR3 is TGCAGCGTTGAAAGAGGGTATGGGACAGATACGCAGTATTTT. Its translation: CSVERGYGTDTQYF.